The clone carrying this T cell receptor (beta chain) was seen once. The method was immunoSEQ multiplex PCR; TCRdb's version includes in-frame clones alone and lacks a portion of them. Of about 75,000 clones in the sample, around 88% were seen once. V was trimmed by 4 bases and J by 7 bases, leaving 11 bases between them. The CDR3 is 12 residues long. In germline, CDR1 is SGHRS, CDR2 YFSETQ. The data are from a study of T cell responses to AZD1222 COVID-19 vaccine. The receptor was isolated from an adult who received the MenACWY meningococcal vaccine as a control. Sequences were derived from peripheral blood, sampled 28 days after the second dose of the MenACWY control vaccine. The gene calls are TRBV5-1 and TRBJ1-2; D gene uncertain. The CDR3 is CASSMGSAGYTF. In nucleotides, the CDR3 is TGCGCCAGCAGCATGGGGTCCGCTGGCTACACCTTC.